This passage covers 31 T cell receptor beta chains from one sample sequenced in a study of radiation and T cells in renal cell carcinoma. TCRdb's table, derived via immunoSEQ multiplex PCR, lists solely in-frame clones and lacks some. The sample has approximately 92,000 clones, 85% seen once. Indicated time point: blood 4 weeks post-SBRT, at nephrectomy. The treatment is: 15 Gy SBRT to primary tumor, nephrectomy 4 weeks later. The material sequenced was blood, taken from a patient whose treatment included radiotherapy and nephrectomy. The receptors derive from a man between 45 and 60 years old with renal cell carcinoma.

The genes are TRBV7-8 and TRBJ2-3; D is possibly TRBD2 (5 bases). Germline CDR1 and CDR2: SGHVS and FQNEAQ. V was pared by 5 bases and J by 2 bases, with 20 bases between. The CDR3 loop spans 17 amino acids. The CDR3 loop reads CASSPRRETSITDTQYF. In nucleotides, the CDR3 is TGTGCCAGCAGCCCCCGGCGAGAAACTAGTATCACAGATACGCAGTATTTT.

The rearrangement uses TRBV11-1 and TRBJ1-1, with D uncertain. The CDR3 has 13 residues. Trimming pared 3 bases from V and 2 bases from J, leaving 7 bases between. Germline CDR1 and CDR2: SGHAT and FQDESV (reference sequence). CDR3 sequence reads: CASSLEENTEAFF. Here the CDR3 DNA reads TGTGCCAGCAGCTTGGAGGAAAACACTGAAGCTTTCTTT.

CDR3 amino acids: CASSLASDGDYGYTF. In nucleotides, the CDR3 is TGTGCCAGCAGCTTAGCAAGTGACGGAGACTATGGCTACACCTTC. The chain has TRBV7-9 and TRBJ1-2; D remains ambiguous. Germline lookup yields CDR1 SEHNR and CDR2 FQNEAQ (reference sequence). Deletions cut 0 bases from V and 3 bases from J, with 11 bases between. This CDR3 spans 15 amino acids.

V and J are TRBV5-4 and TRBJ2-1, with D tentatively TRBD1 (6 bases). Germline loops: CDR1 SGHNT, CDR2 YYREEE (reference sequence). The CDR3 is 16 amino acids. V shed 0 bases and J shed 2 bases, with 12 bases lying between them. The CDR3 coding sequence is TGTGCCAGCAGCTTGGGAGGGGGTGGACCCTACAATGAGCAGTTCTTC. As protein: CASSLGGGGPYNEQFF.

This chain joins TRBV11-2 and TRBJ1-5; weak D call: TRBD1 (6 bases). Germline CDR1 is SGHAT and CDR2 is FQNNGV. The CDR3 has 15 amino acids. Between the trimmed V and J ends, which lost 1 base and 6 bases, there was a span of 13 bases. CDR3: CASSLGRGGGQPQHF. CDR3 DNA sequence: TGTGCCAGCAGCTTAGGCAGGGGAGGAGGTCAGCCCCAGCATTTT.

This chain joins TRBV11-3 and TRBJ2-1; 9 positions match TRBD2. Germline trimming cut 3 bases from V and 10 bases from J; bases unmatched to any gene: 10. CDR3 length equals 15 residues. Germline CDR1 SGHNT, CDR2 YENEEA. CDR3 protein: CASSFDSGSGREQFF. The CDR3 region has the DNA TGTGCCAGCAGCTTTGATAGCGGGAGCGGCAGAGAGCAGTTCTTC.

This chain connects TRBV5-6 to TRBJ1-5, with a possible D match to TRBD1 (5 bases). CDR1 SGHDT and CDR2 YYEEEE come from the germline V gene. Trimming pared 0 bases from V and 0 bases from J, leaving 7 bases between. The CDR3 spans 15 residues. CDR3 loop: CASSLGRGSNQPQHF. The CDR3, as DNA: TGTGCCAGCAGCTTGGGAAGGGGTAGCAATCAGCCCCAGCATTTT.

This clone appeared a single time. The rearrangement joins TRBV11-3 to TRBJ2-3, with a weak D call TRBD2 (5 bases). CDR3 length: 14 amino acids. Trimming stripped 5 bases from V and 0 bases from J, with 9 bases between. Per the germline V gene, CDR1 is SGHNT and CDR2 is YENEEA. The CDR3 sequence: CASSPSSSTDTQYF. The CDR3 DNA reads TGTGCCAGCAGCCCTAGCTCTAGCACAGATACGCAGTATTTT.

Only one count was recorded for this clone. The gene calls are TRBV9 and TRBJ1-4, with TRBD1 as a possible D gene (5 bases). V was cut by 2 bases and J by 7 bases, with 15 bases left in between. Germline assignment: CDR1 SGDLS and CDR2 YYNGEE. CDR3 length equals 15 residues. CDR3 DNA: TGTGCCAGCAGCGTGTCTGGGACCGGTGGTGAAAAACTGTTTTTT. Translating it yields CASSVSGTGGEKLFF.

This chain connects TRBV12-5 to TRBJ1-1, with TRBD1 identical over 8 bases. CDR1 and CDR2 from the germline V gene are LGHNT and FRNRAP. The CDR3 loop spans 14 amino acids. J was trimmed by 4 bases and V by 2 bases; bases with no gene match: 3. The CDR3 DNA reads as TGTGCTAGTGGTTTGTTTGACAGGGGCACTGAAGCTTTCTTT. Residues: CASGLFDRGTEAFF.

This sequence joins TRBV4-3 and TRBJ2-7; D assignment may be TRBD1 or TRBD2 (9 bases each). This CDR3 is 20 amino acids long. Trimming took 0 bases from V and 2 from J, leaving 26 bases between them. CDR1 and CDR2 (germline): LGHNA, YSLEER. As DNA, the CDR3 is TGCGCCAGCAGCCAAGATCACGGGACAGGGTTTGCGGGGGGGACCTACGAGCAGTACTTC. Residues: CASSQDHGTGFAGGTYEQYF.

This clone was seen only once. The V and J genes are TRBV5-1 and TRBJ1-4, with TRBD1 identical over 8 bases. Germline loops: CDR1 SGHRS, CDR2 YFSETQ. The CDR3 length is 14 residues. V shed 1 base, J shed 5 bases, and the junction held 1 base outside the gene matches. This CDR3 is CASSLTGGNEKLFF. In DNA, the CDR3 is TGCGCCAGCAGCTTGACAGGGGGAAATGAAAAACTGTTTTTT.

The rearrangement uses TRBV11-3 and TRBJ2-3; TRBD2 agrees at 7 bases. Trimming cost V 5 bases and J 5 bases; bases outside gene matches: 4. The CDR3 loop spans 13 amino acids. Germline CDR1 and CDR2: SGHNT and YENEEA. This chain's CDR3 is CASSDSGGDTQYF. The DNA of the CDR3 is TGTGCCAGCAGCGATTCGGGGGGAGATACGCAGTATTTT.

CDR3 in amino acids: CASSQGPSISSDEQYF. The CDR3 DNA follows: TGCGCCAGCAGCCAAGGACCTTCAATATCGTCCGACGAGCAGTACTTC. The chain employs TRBV4-1 and TRBJ2-7, with D hard to call. The CDR3 length is 16 residues. Between the trimmed V and J ends, which lost 1 base and 5 bases, there was a span of 18 bases. Germline V lookup: CDR1 MGHRA, CDR2 YSYEKL.

The chain joins TRBV11-1 to TRBJ1-1; D remains unclear. The germline V gene encodes CDR1 SGHAT and CDR2 FQDESV (reference sequence). V lost 5 bases, J lost 1 base, and 11 bases lay in between. The CDR3 runs to 14 residues. CDR3: CASSQGGRNTEAFF. The CDR3 DNA follows: TGTGCCAGCAGCCAAGGAGGGAGGAACACTGAAGCTTTCTTT. Combining the CDR3 with reference TRBV11-1 and TRBJ1-1 gives the whole variable domain EAEVAQSPRYKITEKSQAVAFWCDPISGHATLYWYRQILGQGPELLVQFQDESVVDDSQLPKDRFSAERLKGVDSTLKIQPAELGDSAMYLCASSQGGRNTEAFFGQGTRLTVV.

J is TRBJ2-5 and V is TRBV30, with D hard to call. The CDR3 has 13 residues. Germline V gene sequence: CDR1 GTSNPN, CDR2 SVGIG (reference sequence). Trimming took 0 bases from V and 0 from J, leaving 5 bases between them. The CDR3 here is CAWSVAHQETQYF. In DNA form, the CDR3 reads TGTGCCTGGAGTGTGGCCCACCAAGAGACCCAGTACTTC. The full variable domain, rest sourced from reference TRBV30 and TRBJ2-5, is SQTIHQWPATLVQPVGSPLSLECTVEGTSNPNLYWYRQAAGRGLQLLFYSVGIGQISSEVPQNLSASRPQDRQFILSSKKLLLSDSGFYLCAWSVAHQETQYFGPGTRLLVL.

The chain combines TRBV5-1 with TRBJ2-2, with TRBD1 matching 8 bases. Germline values: CDR1 SGHRS, CDR2 YFSETQ. The V segment lost 2 bases and the J segment 3 bases; nucleotides outside the gene matches: 6. This CDR3 is built from 16 residues. CDR3 in DNA: TGCGCCAGCAGCTTTCGTCAGGGGGCGGACACCGGGGAGCTGTTTTTT. Translated, it gives CASSFRQGADTGELFF.

V gene TRBV7-2 combines with J gene TRBJ2-7; 8 bases are a match to TRBD1. J gave up 2 bases and V 3 bases, and 3 bases lay outside the gene matches. This CDR3 region has 14 residues. Germline V gene sequence: CDR1 SGHTA, CDR2 FQGNSA. The CDR3 nucleotides read TGTGCCAGCAGCTTCAACAGGGGGGCCTACGAGCAGTACTTC. Translation: CASSFNRGAYEQYF.

Many counts were recorded for this clone. V and J are TRBV18 and TRBJ2-3; 7 bases line up with TRBD1. J gave up 6 bases and V 6 bases, and 12 bases lay outside the gene matches. In germline, CDR1 is KGHSH, CDR2 LQKENI. The CDR3 totals 15 residues. The CDR3: CASSGATGSQDTQYF. The CDR3 nucleotides are TGTGCCAGCTCCGGGGCGACAGGGTCACAGGATACGCAGTATTTT.

The chain combines TRBV7-9 with TRBJ1-2, with 7 bases aligning to TRBD1. Germline V gives CDR1 SEHNR, CDR2 FQNEAQ (reference sequence). CDR3 size: 15 residues. V lost 5 bases, J lost 1 base, and 7 bases stayed unmatched. This CDR3 is CASSRFNRGNYGYTF. CDR3 in DNA: TGTGCCAGCAGCCGATTCAACAGGGGTAACTATGGCTACACCTTC.

The chain uses TRBV2 and TRBJ1-2, with 8 positions matching TRBD1. The CDR3 has 15 residues. The germline V gene has CDR1 SNHLY and CDR2 FYNNEI. V lost 5 bases and J lost 4; bases outside the gene matches: 9. The CDR3 sequence is CASSLRTGSGYGYTF. The CDR3 nucleotides read TGTGCCAGCAGTCTCCGGACAGGGTCGGGCTATGGCTACACCTTC.

V gene TRBV11-2 combines with J gene TRBJ2-4, with no clear D. Germline V gives CDR1 SGHAT, CDR2 FQNNGV. The CDR3 is 16 amino acids. The V end was cut by 1 base, the J end by 1 base, with 11 bases between. CDR3 DNA: TGTGCCAGCAGCTTAGTAAGGTCAGGTGCCAAAAACATTCAGTACTTC. This gives the protein CASSLVRSGAKNIQYF.

The chain is built from TRBV7-9 and TRBJ1-2; TRBD1 is a possible D gene (5 bases). Trimming left V 1 base short and J 3 bases short, with 15 bases between. Germline V CDR1 and CDR2: SEHNR, FQNEAQ (reference sequence). The CDR3 extends over 16 amino acids. The CDR3 reads CASSLVDSRGYYGYTF. CDR3 coding DNA: TGTGCCAGCAGCTTAGTCGACAGCCGGGGGTACTATGGCTACACCTTC. Drawing the rest from reference TRBV7-9 and TRBJ1-2, the complete variable domain is DTGVSQNPRHKITKRGQNVTFRCDPISEHNRLYWYRQTLGQGPEFLTYFQNEAQLEKSRLLSDRFSAERPKGSFSTLEIQRTEQGDSAMYLCASSLVDSRGYYGYTFGSGTRLTVV.

The V call is TRBV6-6, the J call TRBJ2-7, with D perhaps matching TRBD1 or TRBD2 (6 bases each). V was cut by 4 bases and J by 4 bases, with 14 bases left in between. Looked up from germline, CDR1 is MNHNY and CDR2 is SVGAGI (reference sequence). The CDR3 runs to 14 residues. This CDR3 reads CASSFNIGGYEQYF. The DNA of the CDR3 is TGTGCCAGCAGTTTCAATATAGGGGGGTACGAGCAGTACTTC.

The gene calls are TRBV30 and TRBJ2-3; the match to TRBD2 covers 7 bases. Germline assignment: CDR1 GTSNPN and CDR2 SVGIG (reference sequence). Trimming removed 4 bases from V and 0 bases from J; junction bases left unmatched: 7. CDR3 length equals 15 residues. CDR3 region: CAWTRSGISTDTQYF. CDR3 DNA sequence: TGTGCCTGGACTCGGAGCGGGATAAGCACAGATACGCAGTATTTT.

The rearrangement links TRBV9 to TRBJ2-2; TRBD1 matches at 9 bases. This CDR3 has 14 amino acids. Germline assignment: CDR1 SGDLS and CDR2 YYNGEE. V shed 6 bases and J 3 bases; nucleotides not matched to a gene: 3. The CDR3 reads CASTRQGDTGELFF. CDR3 nucleotide sequence: TGTGCCAGCACCCGACAGGGGGACACCGGGGAGCTGTTTTTT. Filled out from reference TRBV9 and TRBJ2-2, the complete variable domain reads DSGVTQTPKHLITATGQRVTLRCSPRSGDLSVYWYQQSLDQGLQFLIQYYNGEERAKGNILERFSAQQFPDLHSELNLSSLELGDSALYFCASTRQGDTGELFFGEGSRLTVL.

The chain joins TRBV11-2 to TRBJ1-2; D not resolved. Trimming cost V 2 bases and J 4 bases, with 11 bases left between them. The length of the CDR3 is 14 residues. Germline V gives CDR1 SGHAT, CDR2 FQNNGV. The CDR3 here is CASSLSTVLYGYTF. The DNA of the CDR3 is TGTGCCAGCAGCTTATCCACAGTGCTCTATGGCTACACCTTC.

The V gene is TRBV7-2, the J gene TRBJ1-2; possibly TRBD1 for D (6 bases). This CDR3 has 15 residues. Per germline, CDR1 SGHTA and CDR2 FQGNSA. Trimming shortened V by 0 bases and J by 4 bases, and 12 bases separated the two germline ends. The CDR3 bases are TGTGCCAGCAGCTTAGCGACGGGGGGCAGCTATGGCTACACCTTC. It yields the protein CASSLATGGSYGYTF.

The rearrangement links TRBV2 to TRBJ1-1; a weak D match, TRBD1 (6 bases). Germline V gene data show CDR1 as SNHLY and CDR2 as FYNNEI. CDR3 length equals 11 residues. The V gene lost 4 bases and the J gene lost 10 bases, with 10 bases spanning the gap. Written as DNA, the CDR3 is TGTGCCAGCAGTGGACAGGTGGCAGCTTTCTTT. This encodes CASSGQVAAFF.

V and J are TRBV20-1 and TRBJ2-7; D unclear. This CDR3 spans 11 amino acids. Trimming cost V 6 bases and J 2 bases, with 8 bases left between them. The germline V gene encodes CDR1 DFQATT and CDR2 SNEGSKA (reference sequence). The chain's CDR3 is CSASDAYEQYF. In DNA, the CDR3 is TGCAGTGCCAGCGATGCCTACGAGCAGTACTTC.

The genes are TRBV27 and TRBJ2-1; 9 bases are shared with TRBD1. V was pared by 5 bases and J by 6 bases, with 11 bases of the junction left unmatched. From germline, CDR1 is MNHEY and CDR2 SMNVEV (reference sequence). The CDR3 length is 16 residues. CDR3 DNA sequence: TGTGCCAGCAGTCTCAACCCCGGGACAGGGCTCAATGAGCAGTTCTTC. It yields the protein CASSLNPGTGLNEQFF.